The 29 T cell receptor beta chains given below trace back to one sample, sequenced in a study of T cells in Graves' hyperthyroidism and ophthalmopathy. From RNA transcripts, TCR beta CDR3 regions were amplified. RT-PCR in the first round (using the HTBI primer set) targeted the TCR CDR3. Each CDR3 protein is one row after TCRdb ran MiXCR on the multiplex PCR reads. The sample has some 250,000 distinct CDR3 sequences, about 14% seen once. Sequencing was carried out using blood. The receptors were gathered from a woman aged 40 to 50 with Graves' hyperthyroidism that later progressed to Graves' ophthalmopathy.

This clonotype was detected ten times or more. The genes are TRBV5-1 and TRBJ1-1, with D perhaps matching TRBD1 (5 bases). Germline CDR1 reads SGHRS; CDR2 reads YFSETQ. V was shortened by 5 bases and J by 3 bases, with 14 bases between the two germline ends. The CDR3 consists of 14 residues. CDR3 in DNA: TGCGCCAGCAGAAACAGGCCGGGGGACACTGAAGCTTTCTTT. It encodes CASRNRPGDTEAFF.

This clonotype was observed a few times. V is TRBV6-5 and J is TRBJ1-6; a weak D match, TRBD1 (6 bases). V was trimmed by 0 bases and J by 10 bases, leaving 22 bases between them. Per the germline V gene, CDR1 is MNHEY and CDR2 is SVGAGI. The CDR3 consists of 18 residues. The chain's CDR3 is CASSYSADRPSLGSPLHF. The CDR3 coding sequence is TGTGCCAGCAGTTACTCAGCTGACAGGCCGAGCCTGGGGTCACCCCTCCACTTT.

This clonotype was counted ten times or more. The chain joins TRBV4-1 to TRBJ2-7; D remains unclear. Germline V gene data show CDR1 as MGHRA and CDR2 as YSYEKL. V was pared by 0 bases and J by 7 bases, with 10 bases between. The CDR3 sequence is 13 residues long. The DNA of the CDR3 is TGCGCCAGCAGCCAAGATTCTAGGTTGGAGCAGTACTTC. It encodes CASSQDSRLEQYF.

This clonotype was recorded at least ten times. J is TRBJ1-5 and V is TRBV27; the D is unclear. Germline CDR1 MNHEY, CDR2 SMNVEV (reference sequence). CDR3 length: 13 residues. Trimming shortened V by 3 bases and J by 4 bases, and 7 bases separated the two germline ends. The CDR3 DNA reads TGTGCCAGCAGTTTGGACGGGAATCAGCCCCAGCATTTT. Its translation: CASSLDGNQPQHF.

The chain joins TRBV11-2 to TRBJ2-7, with D uncertain. The CDR3 runs 13 residues. CDR1 SGHAT and CDR2 FQNNGV come from the germline V gene. Trimming pared 1 base from V and 6 bases from J, leaving 10 bases between. The DNA of the CDR3 is TGTGCCAGCAGCTTAGGTGCAGCGTGCGAGCAGTACTTC. This codes for CASSLGAACEQYF.

This clonotype was counted ten times or more. This chain uses TRBV28 with TRBJ2-5; D unresolved. The CDR3 length is 14 residues. The germline V gene has CDR1 MDHEN and CDR2 SYDVKM. Trimming removed 5 bases from V and 5 bases from J, with 15 bases in between. DNA for the CDR3: TGTGCCAGCAGTGTTGTGCCCTGGCCGGAGACCCAGTACTTC. As protein: CASSVVPWPETQYF.

The CDR3: CASSEFPGSYEQYF. DNA for the CDR3: TGTGCCAGCAGTGAGTTCCCCGGGAGCTACGAGCAGTACTTC. The chain links TRBV6-1 to TRBJ2-7; maybe TRBD2 (6 bases). Germline V gene data show CDR1 as MNHNS and CDR2 as SASEGT. The V end was cut by 3 bases, the J end by 3 bases, with 12 bases between. This CDR3 has 14 amino acids.

This clonotype was seen many times. CDR3 DNA: TGTGCCAGCAGGGACCGACTAGCGGAGATGGCGGGAGAGACCCAGTACTTC. Translation: CASRDRLAEMAGETQYF. V is TRBV2 and J is TRBJ2-5, with 9 bases lining up with TRBD2. J was trimmed by 4 bases and V by 6 bases; bases with no gene match: 15. There are 17 residues in the CDR3. Germline V gene sequence: CDR1 SNHLY, CDR2 FYNNEI.

The chain joins TRBV7-6 to TRBJ2-1; D perhaps matches TRBD1 (5 bases). The germline V gene has CDR1 SGHVS and CDR2 FNYEAQ. Trimming pared 5 bases from V and 5 bases from J, leaving 13 bases between. The CDR3 extends over 14 amino acids. The CDR3 is CASSHNKGHNEQFF. In DNA, the CDR3 is TGTGCCAGCAGCCATAATAAGGGGCACAATGAGCAGTTCTTC.

The rearrangement uses TRBV19 and TRBJ1-1, with D unresolved. The CDR3 has 11 amino acids. Germline CDR1 LNHDA, CDR2 SQIVND (reference sequence). The germline V and J ends were trimmed by 7 bases and 4 bases, with 7 bases remaining between them. CDR3 bases: TGTGCCAGTAATAGTTTCACTGAAGCTTTCTTT. Translation gives CASNSFTEAFF.

This clonotype has a count of ten or more. A much larger clone is a single base away; this may be a read error. CDR3 nucleotides: TGTGCCAGCAGTTTATCTAGACACAATGAGCAGTTCTTC. It yields the protein CASSLSRHNEQFF. V usage is TRBV27 and J usage is TRBJ2-1, with no clear D. The CDR3 is 13 residues long. The V end was cut by 0 bases, the J end by 5 bases, with 5 bases between. Looked up from germline, CDR1 is MNHEY and CDR2 is SMNVEV (reference sequence).

This clonotype was seen many times. The chain joins TRBV27 to TRBJ2-1; 8 bases fit TRBD2. V lost 5 bases, J lost 7 bases, and 13 bases stayed unmatched. The CDR3 runs 16 residues. Germline loops: CDR1 MNHEY, CDR2 SMNVEV (reference sequence). CDR3 bases: TGTGCCAGCAGTCCCCGGACTAGCCGAGGCCTTAATGAGCAGTTCTTC. It encodes CASSPRTSRGLNEQFF.

Many counts were recorded for this clonotype. Written as DNA, the CDR3 is TGTGCCAGCAGCGTGGGGACAGGGAGATCACCCCTCCACTTT. This translates into CASSVGTGRSPLHF. The V and J genes are TRBV9 and TRBJ1-6, with 9 bases matching TRBD1. The CDR3 runs to 14 residues. The V gene end was trimmed by 2 bases and the J gene end by 10 bases; junction bases not matched to a gene: 4. The germline V gene has CDR1 SGDLS and CDR2 YYNGEE.

The chain uses TRBV19 and TRBJ2-1; perhaps TRBD1 as D (5 bases). Trimming cost V 1 base and J 8 bases, with 6 bases left between them. Germline V gene data show CDR1 as LNHDA and CDR2 as SQIVND (reference sequence). The CDR3 runs 12 residues. The CDR3 here is CASSIAGYEQFF. The CDR3 region has the DNA TGTGCCAGTAGTATAGCAGGGTATGAGCAGTTCTTC.

This clonotype occurred many times. The gene calls are TRBV5-1 and TRBJ2-1, with D possibly matching TRBD2 (6 bases). V was pared by 3 bases and J by 10 bases, with 14 bases between. The CDR3 extends over 13 amino acids. Per the germline V gene, CDR1 is SGHRS and CDR2 is YFSETQ. The CDR3 coding sequence is TGCGCCAGCAGCTCGGACTCTAGCGCCGAGCAGTTCTTC. Residues: CASSSDSSAEQFF.

This clonotype has a count of ten or more. V and J are TRBV27 and TRBJ2-1; D uncertain. Germline loops: CDR1 MNHEY, CDR2 SMNVEV (reference sequence). The CDR3 is made up of 15 amino acids. Trimming shortened V by 7 bases and J by 2 bases, and 15 bases separated the two germline ends. In DNA form, the CDR3 reads TGTGCCAGCACCCCGTCCAGCCGCCCCTACAATGAGCAGTTCTTC. Translation: CASTPSSRPYNEQFF.

This clonotype was seen more than once but under ten times. The rearrangement joins TRBV3-1 to TRBJ1-4; D not certain. CDR1 is LGHDT, CDR2 YNNKEL, per germline (reference sequence). The CDR3 contains 12 residues. With 0 bases removed from V and 12 bases from J, the gap between germline ends came to 8 bases. The CDR3 nucleotides are TGTGCCAGCAGCCAAGATCACGGGCAACTGTTTTTT. Translated, it gives CASSQDHGQLFF.

This clonotype came up many times. V is TRBV10-3 and J is TRBJ2-5; TRBD2 aligns across 14 bases. V lost 1 base to trimming and J lost 5 bases; unmatched junction nucleotides: 6. This CDR3 comprises 17 residues. Looked up from germline, CDR1 is ENHRY and CDR2 is SYGVKD. The CDR3 DNA follows: TGTGCCATCAGTGAGTGGGGGACTAGCGGGAGTTGGGAGACCCAGTACTTC. Its protein is CAISEWGTSGSWETQYF.

This clonotype was seen many times. The V gene is TRBV12-3 or TRBV12-4, the J gene TRBJ2-1; D remains ambiguous. The CDR3 has 12 amino acids. The V end lost 3 bases, the J end lost 4 bases, and 4 bases lay between the germline ends. The CDR3 DNA reads as TGTGCCAGCAGTTTTGGGTACAATGAGCAGTTCTTC. Its protein product is CASSFGYNEQFF.

This clonotype was counted at least ten times. The chain links TRBV7-8 to TRBJ1-1, with TRBD1 matching over 8 bases. V shed 5 bases, J shed 7 bases, and the junction held 6 bases outside the gene matches. The CDR3 has 13 amino acids. Germline V gene sequence: CDR1 SGHVS, CDR2 FQNEAQ. In DNA, the CDR3 is TGTGCCAGCAGCACAGGGGGGCCAGGTGAAGCTTTCTTT. This encodes CASSTGGPGEAFF. Variable domain in full (rest from reference TRBV7-8 and TRBJ1-1): GAGVSQSPRYKVAKRGQDVALRCDPISGHVSLFWYQQALGQGPEFLTYFQNEAQLDKSGLPSDRFFAERPEGSVSTLKIQRTQQEDSAVYLCASSTGGPGEAFFGQGTRLTVV.

The table lists this clonotype with many counts. The V call is TRBV6-1, the J call TRBJ2-3; 11 bases match TRBD2. The CDR3 covers 16 residues. Germline assignment: CDR1 MNHNS and CDR2 SASEGT. Trimming took 5 bases from V and 6 from J; bases not matched to a gene: 10. CDR3 residues: CASSQLAGDKLDTQYF. For the CDR3, the DNA is TGTGCCAGCAGTCAACTAGCGGGAGATAAGTTGGATACGCAGTATTTT.

This clonotype was detected many times. This chain joins TRBV6-1 and TRBJ2-3; D may be TRBD1 (5 bases). Trimming pared 7 bases from V and 2 bases from J, leaving 19 bases between. CDR1 is MNHNS, CDR2 SASEGT, per germline. The CDR3 runs to 16 residues. The CDR3, as DNA: TGTGCCAGCACCCTTGGGTGGGCAGGGCCCACAGATACGCAGTATTTT. Protein product: CASTLGWAGPTDTQYF.

In this sample, this clonotype turned up a few times. The rearrangement uses TRBV18 and TRBJ1-3, with D possibly TRBD1 on 6 matching bases. Trimming removed 5 bases at V and 0 bases at J, with 29 bases between. Germline lookup yields CDR1 KGHSH and CDR2 LQKENI. This CDR3 is built from 21 residues. The CDR3 DNA is TGTGCCAGCTCAAGTCCCCTGGGGACACGCAACAGCCTGGTCTCTGGAAACACCATATATTTT. The encoded protein is CASSSPLGTRNSLVSGNTIYF.

The rearrangement uses TRBV6-2 or TRBV6-3 and TRBJ1-6, with no clear D. Per germline, CDR1 MNHEY and CDR2 SVGEGT. The CDR3 totals 14 residues. The V and J ends lost 7 bases and 8 bases respectively, with 15 bases between them. The CDR3 region has the DNA TGTGCCAGCAACCAGAAGGTGGGGTATTCACCCCTCCACTTT. Protein sequence: CASNQKVGYSPLHF.

This clonotype was counted at least ten times. This chain uses TRBV28 with TRBJ1-4, with 7 bases identical to TRBD1. The CDR3 has 15 amino acids. V shed 6 bases, J shed 8 bases, and the junction held 12 bases outside the gene matches. CDR1 and CDR2 (germline): MDHEN, SYDVKM. DNA of the CDR3: TGTGCCAGCAGATCGATAGACAGGGCTCGGGAAAAACTGTTTTTT. Translated: CASRSIDRAREKLFF.

This clonotype has ten or more counts. This chain connects TRBV20-1 to TRBJ1-5; D is possibly TRBD1 (5 bases). CDR1 is DFQATT and CDR2 is SNEGSKA in the germline V gene (reference sequence). V lost 5 bases and J 5 bases, leaving 13 bases between the germline ends. This CDR3 spans 13 amino acids. The CDR3 DNA sequence: TGCAGTGCTGCACGGACACTGGATCAGCCCCAGCATTTT. The encoded protein is CSAARTLDQPQHF.

This clonotype was detected only a few times. CDR3 residues: CASSPIPGTGSYEQYF. The CDR3 DNA is TGTGCCAGTAGTCCTATCCCCGGGACAGGAAGTTACGAGCAGTACTTC. This rearrangement joins TRBV19 to TRBJ2-7; 8 bases line up with TRBD1. After removal of 5 bases from V and 4 bases from J, the junction contained 13 bases not matched to a gene. Germline loops: CDR1 LNHDA, CDR2 SQIVND (reference sequence). The CDR3 has 16 amino acids.

The chain employs TRBV20-1 and TRBJ2-1; possible D gene TRBD2, 6 bases. This CDR3 contains 15 residues. Trimming removed 6 bases at V and 3 bases at J, with 18 bases between. Per germline, CDR1 DFQATT and CDR2 SNEGSKA (reference sequence). The CDR3 DNA reads TGCAGTGCCGATGGAGGGGTTGTCGGCTACAATGAGCAGTTCTTC. Its translation is CSADGGVVGYNEQFF.

This clonotype has a count of ten or more. The rearrangement joins TRBV29-1 to TRBJ2-1, with D tentatively TRBD2 (6 bases). This CDR3 contains 10 residues. The ends were cut back, 7 bases at V and 8 bases at J, with 9 bases in the middle. In germline, CDR1 is SQVTM, CDR2 ANQGSEA. Written as DNA, the CDR3 is TGCAGCGGTTGGGGGGATGAGCAGTTCTTC. Translating gives CSGWGDEQFF.